This passage covers 21 T cell receptor beta chains from one sample sequenced in a study of blood T cell repertoires in COVID-19. The method was immunoSEQ multiplex PCR; TCRdb's version includes in-frame clones alone and lacks a portion of them. The table lists 200,000 to 250,000 clones, 88% of them singletons, with 3% to 4% in the top ten. Material for sequencing was PBMCs or T cells enriched from blood (not recorded which). All receptors derive from a woman younger than 45 who had been exposed to COVID-19.

The chain links TRBV7-3 to TRBJ2-2; the D is unclear. Deletions cut 5 bases from V and 0 bases from J, with 10 bases between. The CDR3 runs to 15 residues. The V gene's germline CDR1 is SGHTA and CDR2 FQGTGA. This chain's CDR3 is CASSIVPTNTGELFF. In DNA, the CDR3 is TGTGCCAGCAGCATAGTCCCAACGAACACCGGGGAGCTGTTTTTT. The full variable domain, its missing parts supplied by reference TRBV7-3 and TRBJ2-2, is GAGVSQTPSNKVTEKGKYVELRCDPISGHTALYWYRQSLGQGPEFLIYFQGTGAADDSGLPNDRFFAVRPEGSVSTLKIQRTERGDSAVYLCASSIVPTNTGELFFGEGSRLTVL.

In its sample, this clone was seen once. The chain has TRBV28 and TRBJ1-2, with D perhaps matching TRBD1 (5 bases). The V and J ends lost 2 bases and 5 bases respectively, with 9 bases between them. Germline V lookup: CDR1 MDHEN, CDR2 SYDVKM. The CDR3 length is 13 residues. The CDR3 nucleotides are TGTGCCAGCAGTTTACAGGGATCTTATGGCTACACCTTC. This translates into CASSLQGSYGYTF.

The DNA for the CDR3 is TGTGCCAGCAGTTTAAGGAGGGAGAACACTGAAGCTTTCTTT. Amino acids: CASSLRRENTEAFF. The V gene is TRBV28, the J gene TRBJ1-1, with no clear D. The length of the CDR3 is 14 residues. Germline CDR1 reads MDHEN; CDR2 reads SYDVKM. V lost 2 bases and J 1 base, leaving 8 bases between the germline ends.

The chain uses TRBV13 and TRBJ2-7, with a weak D call TRBD2 (6 bases). Germline V gives CDR1 PRHDT, CDR2 FYEKMQ (reference sequence). Deletions cut 4 bases from V and 1 base from J, with 14 bases between. The length of the CDR3 is 15 residues. CDR3 residues: CASSSSDYYSYEQYF. The CDR3, as DNA: TGTGCCAGCAGCTCTAGCGACTACTATTCCTACGAGCAGTACTTC.

The chain combines TRBV18 with TRBJ2-7, with a possible D match to TRBD2 (6 bases). This CDR3 comprises 13 residues. V was cut by 3 bases and J by 6 bases, with 12 bases left in between. Germline CDR1 KGHSH, CDR2 LQKENI. Here the CDR3 reads CASSPTRIGEQYF. CDR3 coding DNA: TGTGCCAGCTCACCGACTAGAATCGGCGAGCAGTACTTC.

The rearrangement links TRBV14 to TRBJ1-2, with 7 positions matching TRBD1. CDR3 length equals 14 residues. Germline loops: CDR1 SGHDN, CDR2 FVKESK. Unmatched junction bases numbered 10, after V lost 4 bases and J lost 8 bases. The CDR3 region has the DNA TGTGCCAGCAGCCCTATACAGGGGAAAGACGGCTACACCTTC. Protein sequence: CASSPIQGKDGYTF.

This rearrangement joins TRBV13 to TRBJ2-7; D is unresolved. Germline CDR1 reads PRHDT; CDR2 reads FYEKMQ (reference sequence). There are 12 residues in the CDR3. Trimming left V 5 bases short and J 3 bases short, with 8 bases between. The CDR3 loop reads CASSPQRYEQYF. DNA for the CDR3: TGTGCCAGCAGCCCACAACGCTACGAGCAGTACTTC.

J is TRBJ2-7 and V is TRBV4-1; D not certain. In germline, CDR1 is MGHRA, CDR2 YSYEKL. V was trimmed by 0 bases and J by 0 bases, leaving 9 bases between them. This CDR3 region has 15 residues. This chain's CDR3 is CASSQDSPSSYEQYF. The CDR3 bases are TGCGCCAGCAGCCAAGATTCCCCCAGCTCCTACGAGCAGTACTTC.

The chain combines TRBV6-5 with TRBJ2-7; 8 bases agree with TRBD1. The CDR3 consists of 14 residues. With 5 bases clipped from V and 4 bases from J, the junction kept 7 bases outside the gene matches. CDR1 and CDR2 (germline): MNHEY, SVGAGI. The CDR3: CASSTTGGSYEQYF. The CDR3 DNA sequence: TGTGCCAGCAGTACTACAGGGGGTTCGTACGAGCAGTACTTC.

V gene TRBV6-5 combines with J gene TRBJ2-7; TRBD1 might be the D (6 bases). V was cut by 5 bases and J by 2 bases, with 10 bases left in between. Germline assignment: CDR1 MNHEY and CDR2 SVGAGI. The CDR3 is 13 residues long. CDR3 loop: CASSRDTTYEQYF. The CDR3 DNA reads TGTGCCAGCAGTCGGGACACAACCTACGAGCAGTACTTC.

The rearrangement uses TRBV30 and TRBJ1-1, with unresolved D. V was pared by 1 base and J by 7 bases, with 13 bases between. The CDR3 totals 13 residues. Germline lookup yields CDR1 GTSNPN and CDR2 SVGIG (reference sequence). The CDR3 DNA is TGTGCCTGGAGTGAACCAGATTCTGTTGAAGCTTTCTTT. Amino acid sequence: CAWSEPDSVEAFF.

The V call is TRBV20-1, the J call TRBJ2-2; D is perhaps TRBD2 (6 bases). Germline V gene sequence: CDR1 DFQATT, CDR2 SNEGSKA (reference sequence). The ends were cut back, 3 bases at V and 7 bases at J, with 15 bases in the middle. This CDR3 is 14 amino acids long. The CDR3 is CSASGLALGGELFF. Here the CDR3 DNA reads TGCAGTGCTAGTGGTCTAGCGTTGGGCGGGGAGCTGTTTTTT.

This chain links TRBV24-1 with TRBJ2-1; 7 positions agree with TRBD2. V lost 4 bases, J lost 7 bases, and 3 bases stayed unmatched. Germline CDR1 KGHDR, CDR2 SFDVKD. The CDR3 runs 13 residues. In DNA, the CDR3 is TGTGCCACCAGTGAGTTTAGCGGGAATGAGCAGTTCTTC. It codes for CATSEFSGNEQFF.

The CDR3 DNA reads TGTGCCAGCAGCTTAAGCGCGGGCGCCTCCTACAATGAGCAGTTCTTC. Translated, it gives CASSLSAGASYNEQFF. The chain has TRBV11-2 and TRBJ2-1; TRBD2 might be the D (5 bases). Trimming shortened V by 2 bases and J by 0 bases, and 11 bases separated the two germline ends. Germline V CDR1 and CDR2: SGHAT, FQNNGV. This CDR3 has 16 amino acids. Based on the CDR3 plus reference TRBV11-2 and TRBJ2-1, the full variable domain is EAGVAQSPRYKIIEKRQSVAFWCNPISGHATLYWYQQILGQGPKLLIQFQNNGVVDDSQLPKDRFSAERLKGVDSTLKIQPAKLEDSAVYLCASSLSAGASYNEQFFGPGTRLTVL.

The V call is TRBV5-1, the J call TRBJ1-3, with D possibly being TRBD1 (6 bases). Germline loops: CDR1 SGHRS, CDR2 YFSETQ. The CDR3 sequence is 17 residues long. With 4 bases removed from V and 5 bases from J, the gap between germline ends came to 22 bases. The CDR3 loop is CASSLGGHTGPRNTIYF. The CDR3 nucleotides are TGCGCCAGCAGCCTAGGGGGACACACGGGGCCCAGAAACACCATATATTTT.

This chain connects TRBV27 to TRBJ2-1; D uncertain. Trimming removed 5 bases at V and 4 bases at J, with 6 bases between. Germline V gene lookup returns CDR1 MNHEY and CDR2 SMNVEV (reference sequence). The CDR3 is 12 amino acids. CDR3 region: CASSHSYNEQFF. The CDR3 nucleotides are TGTGCCAGCAGTCACTCATACAATGAGCAGTTCTTC.

With regard to this clone: Distinct nucleotide sequences in the sample also encode this CDR3. V and J are TRBV6-5 and TRBJ2-2, with D unclear. V lost 6 bases and J lost 8, with 10 bases in between. Germline loops: CDR1 MNHEY, CDR2 SVGAGI. The CDR3 covers 12 residues. This chain's CDR3 is CASSRGTGELFF. CDR3 nucleotide sequence: TGTGCCAGCAGCCGAGGTACGGGGGAGCTGTTTTTT.

This chain uses TRBV7-9 with TRBJ1-2; 7 bases line up with TRBD1. V shed 0 bases and J 6 bases; nucleotides not matched to a gene: 4. This CDR3 is 14 amino acids long. Per the germline V gene, CDR1 is SEHNR and CDR2 is FQNEAQ (reference sequence). Written as DNA, the CDR3 is TGTGCCAGCAGCTTAGCTGGACAGGCGGATGGCTACACCTTC. Translating gives CASSLAGQADGYTF.

This chain joins TRBV13 and TRBJ2-5; TRBD2 aligns across 7 bases. The CDR3 loop spans 14 amino acids. J lost 3 bases, V lost 5 bases, and 6 bases had no gene match. The germline gives CDR1 PRHDT, CDR2 FYEKMQ (reference sequence). CDR3 coding DNA: TGTGCCAGCAGCAAGTCAGGGAGGGAAGAGACCCAGTACTTC. Protein sequence: CASSKSGREETQYF.

V usage is TRBV2 and J usage is TRBJ1-1; the D gene is possibly TRBD1 (6 bases). The CDR3 loop spans 14 amino acids. Germline CDR1 reads SNHLY; CDR2 reads FYNNEI. V shed 3 bases and J shed 2 bases, with 10 bases lying between them. CDR3 in amino acids: CASSEGTINTEAFF. The CDR3 DNA sequence: TGTGCCAGCAGTGAGGGGACAATAAACACTGAAGCTTTCTTT.

This rearrangement joins TRBV19 to TRBJ1-1; 9 positions agree with TRBD1. The length of the CDR3 is 15 residues. Germline assignment: CDR1 LNHDA and CDR2 SQIVND (reference sequence). V gave up 3 bases and J gave up 1 base; unmatched junction bases: 3. CDR3 region: CASSIQGQGNTEAFF. The CDR3 bases are TGTGCCAGTAGTATTCAGGGACAGGGGAACACTGAAGCTTTCTTT.